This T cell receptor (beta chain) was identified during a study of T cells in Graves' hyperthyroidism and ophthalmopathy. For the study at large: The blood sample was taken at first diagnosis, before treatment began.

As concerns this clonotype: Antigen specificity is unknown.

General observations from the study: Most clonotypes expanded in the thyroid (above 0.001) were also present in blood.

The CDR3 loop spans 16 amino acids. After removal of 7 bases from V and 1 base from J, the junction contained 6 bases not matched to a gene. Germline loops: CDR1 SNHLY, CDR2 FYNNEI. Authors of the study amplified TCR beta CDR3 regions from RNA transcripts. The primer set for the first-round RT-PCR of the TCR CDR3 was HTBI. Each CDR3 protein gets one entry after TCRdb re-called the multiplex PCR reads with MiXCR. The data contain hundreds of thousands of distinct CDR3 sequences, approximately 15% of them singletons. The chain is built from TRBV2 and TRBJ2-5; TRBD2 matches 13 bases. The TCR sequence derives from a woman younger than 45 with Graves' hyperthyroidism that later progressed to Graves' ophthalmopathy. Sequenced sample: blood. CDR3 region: CASNGLAGARQETQYF. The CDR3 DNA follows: TGTGCCAGCAATGGACTAGCGGGAGCCCGCCAAGAGACCCAGTACTTC.